This TCR beta chain was profiled in a study of blood T cells in healthy people across ages. In the study overall: About one barcoded beta molecule was captured per two T cells (by template switching).

CDR3 size: 13 residues. Germline V gene lookup returns CDR1 ENHRY and CDR2 SYGVKD. With 10 bases clipped from V and 8 bases from J, the junction kept 11 bases outside the gene matches. A second PCR, run for roughly 7 to 12 cycles, used a sample-barcoded 5' primer plus a J-beta primer mix. In TCRdb, the 5' RACE reads were re-called with MiXCR into one record per CDR3 protein. Of about 730,000 distinct CDR3 sequences listed, around 46% are singletons. This sequence joins TRBV10-3 and TRBJ2-1; 7 positions agree with TRBD1. The specimen sequenced was blood. This TCR was sampled from an older woman in good health. The CDR3 DNA sequence: TGTGCCAGCGCTAGAGGACAGGCCGATGAGCAGTTCTTC. Translating it yields CASARGQADEQFF.